Listed below are T cell receptor beta chains from one sample, sequenced in a study of OX40 agonist ivuxolimab in advanced cancers. Assay: immunoSEQ multiplex PCR; the TCRdb copy retains only in-frame clones and omits some. The table lists 130,000 or so clones, roughly 95% of them singletons, with over 0.15% in the top ten. The sample in question was CD4+ or CD8+ T cells sorted from blood, obtained in a trial of the OX40 agonist ivuxolimab. These receptors were obtained from an adult with an advanced solid tumor such as melanoma, head and neck, liver or kidney cancer. The CDR3 runs from the conserved cysteine through the conserved F or W. Each record gives: D gene, CDR3 length, V gene, J gene, clone size, CDR3 DNA, CDR3 protein. The D gene is left open where the match is weak. Rows may omit the clone size; those that give it use once, few, many or a size class.

TRBD2	16	TRBV18	TRBJ2-1	-	TGTGCCAGCTCACCACCGGGGCTAGCGGGAGATAATGAGCAGTTCTTC	CASSPPGLAGDNEQFF
TRBD2	15	TRBV6-6	TRBJ2-1	-	TGTGCCAGCTCCCCAGCGGGGGGAATACACAATGAGCAGTTCTTC	CASSPAGGIHNEQFF
TRBD2	17	TRBV19	TRBJ2-2	-	TGTGCCAGTAGTATGAGAGTAGGGCTAGCGGCCCCCGGGGAGCTGTTTTTT	CASSMRVGLAAPGELFF
TRBD1	16	TRBV6-4	TRBJ2-1	-	TGTGCCAGCAGGGAACAGGGGGCTATAGGGCTCGGTGAGCAGTTCTTC	CASREQGAIGLGEQFF
-	15	TRBV5-8	TRBJ1-5	-	TGTGCCAGCAGCTTTCAGGTGACAGCTAATCAGCCCCAGCATTTT	CASSFQVTANQPQHF
TRBD1	16	TRBV18	TRBJ2-1	-	TGTGCCAGCTCACCACCGGGACAGGGTTCTTACAATGAGCAGTTCTTC	CASSPPGQGSYNEQFF
-	10	TRBV20-1	TRBJ1-2	-	TGCAGTGCTAGAGATTCACAGGTGATGTTC	CSARDSQVMF
-	14	TRBV18	TRBJ1-2	-	TGTGCCAGCTCACCGGTCGGATCTAACTATGGCTACACCTTC	CASSPVGSNYGYTF
-	12	TRBV21-1	TRBJ2-2	-	TGTGCCAGCAGCAAAGATGAAGGGGAGCTGTTTTTT	CASSKDEGELFF
TRBD1	14	TRBV7-2	TRBJ2-3	-	TGTGCCAGCAGCCCGGACAGGGGGGCAGATACGCAGTATTTT	CASSPDRGADTQYF
-	15	TRBV7-3	TRBJ1-1	-	TGTGCCAGCAGTGAAGGGACGTTCGAGAACACTGAAGCTTTCTTT	CASSEGTFENTEAFF
TRBD1	14	TRBV2	TRBJ1-2	-	TGTGCCAGCAGTGAGGACAGGGCTAACTATGGCTACACCTTC	CASSEDRANYGYTF
TRBD1	15	TRBV18	TRBJ1-1	once	TGTGCCAGCTCGGACGGGACAGCGGTGAACACTGAAGCTTTCTTT	CASSDGTAVNTEAFF
TRBD1	13	TRBV28	TRBJ2-7	-	TGTGCCAGCAGGGGGACAGGGAGATACGAGCAGTACTTC	CASRGTGRYEQYF
TRBD2	16	TRBV6-6	TRBJ2-5	-	TGTGCCAGCAGTTACCCTGCTAGCGGGAGGGGGGAGACCCAGTACTTC	CASSYPASGRGETQYF
-	15	TRBV21-1	TRBJ2-5	-	TGTGCCAGCAGCAATGCACCGGACAGGTTAGAGACCCAGTACTTC	CASSNAPDRLETQYF
-	13	TRBV28	TRBJ1-2	-	TGTGCCAGCAGCCCGGGCAGGGACTATGGCTACACCTTC	CASSPGRDYGYTF